Below, 21 T cell receptor beta chains from the same sample are listed, as sequenced in a study of blood T cell repertoires in COVID-19. Libraries were prepared by immunoSEQ multiplex PCR; TCRdb keeps only in-frame clonotypes and omits some of them. The sample carries around 130,000 clones, around 79% recorded once. The material sequenced was peripheral blood. Every receptor here comes from an elderly man with acute or convalescent COVID-19.

V is TRBV6-6 and J is TRBJ1-1; unclear D gene. V dropped 2 bases and J dropped 6 bases, with 7 bases sitting between them. Looked up from germline, CDR1 is MNHNY and CDR2 is SVGAGI (reference sequence). This CDR3 contains 12 residues. CDR3 protein: CASSYPVSEAFF. The CDR3 region has the DNA TGTGCCAGCAGTTACCCCGTTTCTGAAGCTTTCTTT.

The CDR3 region is CASSFPGLYTGELFF. CDR3 coding DNA: TGTGCCAGCAGTTTCCCGGGACTATACACCGGGGAGCTGTTTTTT. The chain recombines TRBV28 with TRBJ2-2; 7 bases align to TRBD2. There are 15 residues in the CDR3. Trimming removed 3 bases from V and 3 bases from J; junction bases left unmatched: 4. CDR1 and CDR2 from the germline V gene are MDHEN and SYDVKM.

This clone was seen a few times. This chain uses TRBV4-2 with TRBJ1-6, with D unresolved. Trimming shortened V by 2 bases and J by 0 bases, and 14 bases separated the two germline ends. This CDR3 contains 18 residues. Germline V gene sequence: CDR1 LGHNA, CDR2 YNFKEQ. CDR3 protein: CASSQSVMFSSYNSPLHF. The CDR3 DNA sequence: TGTGCCAGCAGCCAATCTGTTATGTTTAGCTCCTATAATTCACCCCTCCACTTT.

This clone was detected only once. This chain joins TRBV9 and TRBJ2-5, with a weak D call TRBD1 (6 bases). This CDR3 has 15 amino acids. V lost 3 bases to trimming and J lost 4 bases, with 16 bases between them. Germline V CDR1 and CDR2: SGDLS, YYNGEE. Here the CDR3 reads CASSGGTSPRETQYF. In DNA, the CDR3 is TGTGCCAGCAGCGGAGGGACATCCCCGCGAGAGACCCAGTACTTC.

The rearrangement links TRBV5-1 to TRBJ2-3, with a possible D match to TRBD1 (6 bases). V was trimmed by 4 bases and J by 1 base, leaving 16 bases between them. This CDR3 has 16 residues. In germline, CDR1 is SGHRS, CDR2 YFSETQ. CDR3 sequence reads: CASSPSRGGRTDTQYF. In DNA, the CDR3 is TGCGCCAGCAGCCCTAGTCGAGGGGGTCGCACAGATACGCAGTATTTT. Complete variable domain (other parts from reference TRBV5-1 and TRBJ2-3): KAGVTQTPRYLIKTRGQQVTLSCSPISGHRSVSWYQQTPGQGLQFLFEYFSETQRNKGNFPGRFSGRQFSNSRSEMNVSTLELGDSALYLCASSPSRGGRTDTQYFGPGTRLTVL.

The chain employs TRBV5-8 and TRBJ2-2; D call uncertain. V was clipped by 3 bases and J by 5 bases, with 5 bases between them. The germline V gene encodes CDR1 SGHTS and CDR2 YDEGEE. The CDR3 has 12 amino acids. DNA for the CDR3: TGTGCCAGCAGCTCATTGACCGGGGAGCTGTTTTTT. Protein: CASSSLTGELFF. Full variable domain (outside the CDR3, taken from reference TRBV5-8 and TRBJ2-2): EAGVTQSPTHLIKTRGQQATLRCSPISGHTSVYWYQQALGLGLQFLLWYDEGEERNRGNFPPRFSGRQFPNYSSELNVNALELEDSALYLCASSSLTGELFFGEGSRLTVL.

This chain links TRBV6-5 with TRBJ2-5; D remains ambiguous. V was trimmed by 6 bases and J by 3 bases, leaving 11 bases between them. CDR1 MNHEY and CDR2 SVGAGI come from the germline V gene. The CDR3 is 13 residues long. The CDR3 sequence: CASRTEVKETQYF. The CDR3 DNA follows: TGTGCCAGCAGAACAGAAGTTAAAGAGACCCAGTACTTC.

This clone was found many times. This rearrangement joins TRBV12-5 to TRBJ2-2; D perhaps matches TRBD2 (6 bases). The V gene's germline CDR1 is LGHNT and CDR2 FRNRAP. V was clipped by 4 bases and J by 4 bases, with 13 bases between them. The CDR3 is 15 amino acids. CDR3 DNA sequence: TGTGCTAGTGGTTCCCGGTACGGGAGCACCGGGGAGCTGTTTTTT. Translated: CASGSRYGSTGELFF.

The gene calls are TRBV3-1 (or the pseudogene TRBV3-2) and TRBJ2-1; the D is unclear. The V end was cut by 3 bases, the J end by 0 bases, with 9 bases between. CDR1 and CDR2 from the germline V gene are LGHDT and YNNKEL (reference sequence). The CDR3 has 15 amino acids. The CDR3 coding sequence is TGTGCCAGCAGCCACTCACTAAGCTCCTACAATGAGCAGTTCTTC. This codes for CASSHSLSSYNEQFF.

The chain links TRBV7-9 to TRBJ1-3; unclear D gene. CDR1 and CDR2 from the germline V gene are SEHNR and FQNEAQ (reference sequence). This CDR3 comprises 16 residues. V lost 1 base to trimming and J lost 7 bases, with 17 bases between them. CDR3 sequence (DNA): TGTGCCAGCAGCTTAGGAGGCTTGGAGTTCCCGAACACCATATATTTT. Its translation is CASSLGGLEFPNTIYF.

Notes on this clone: Different DNA sequences within this sample yield the same CDR3. This chain links TRBV6-5 with TRBJ1-5; 10 nucleotides line up with TRBD1. This CDR3 spans 15 amino acids. V was pared by 0 bases and J by 7 bases, with 3 bases of the junction left unmatched. Germline V gene lookup returns CDR1 MNHEY and CDR2 SVGAGI. CDR3 in DNA: TGTGCCAGCAGTTACTCGGGACAGGGGAACCAGCCCCAGCATTTT. It translates to CASSYSGQGNQPQHF.

This clone has only a few counts. The V call is TRBV6-2 or TRBV6-3, the J call TRBJ1-5; a possible D gene is TRBD1 (6 bases). The germline V and J ends were trimmed by 5 bases and 0 bases, with 11 bases remaining between them. Germline lookup yields CDR1 MNHEY and CDR2 SVGEGT. This CDR3 is 15 amino acids long. The CDR3 sequence: CASSKGHLSNQPQHF. In nucleotides, the CDR3 is TGTGCCAGCAGTAAGGGACATCTTAGCAATCAGCCCCAGCATTTT.

The chain couples TRBV7-9 to TRBJ1-2; D is undetermined. The CDR3 extends over 12 amino acids. Trimming removed 8 bases from V and 4 bases from J, with 11 bases in between. Germline assignment: CDR1 SEHNR and CDR2 FQNEAQ (reference sequence). CDR3 sequence: CASGDLSYGYTF. CDR3 bases: TGTGCCAGCGGCGACTTAAGCTATGGCTACACCTTC. Full variable domain (rest looked up from reference TRBV7-9 and TRBJ1-2): DTGVSQNPRHKITKRGQNVTFRCDPISEHNRLYWYRQTLGQGPEFLTYFQNEAQLEKSRLLSDRFSAERPKGSFSTLEIQRTEQGDSAMYLCASGDLSYGYTFGSGTRLTVV.

The CDR3 reads CASGESYNEQFF. The CDR3 nucleotides are TGTGCCAGCGGCGAATCGTACAATGAGCAGTTCTTC. The chain is built from TRBV9 and TRBJ2-1; D gene uncertain. The CDR3 length is 12 residues. Trimming removed 7 bases at V and 4 bases at J, with 9 bases between. Per germline, CDR1 SGDLS and CDR2 YYNGEE. Full variable domain (remainder filled in from reference TRBV9 and TRBJ2-1): DSGVTQTPKHLITATGQRVTLRCSPRSGDLSVYWYQQSLDQGLQFLIQYYNGEERAKGNILERFSAQQFPDLHSELNLSSLELGDSALYFCASGESYNEQFFGPGTRLTVL.

The chain recombines TRBV6-2 or TRBV6-3 with TRBJ1-1; D is unclear. Trimming took off 2 bases at V and 1 base at J, with 11 bases between the two ends. The germline V gene has CDR1 MNHEY and CDR2 SVGEGT. The CDR3 consists of 15 residues. CDR3 sequence (DNA): TGTGCCAGCAGTTACGCCGTTCGACAGAACACTGAAGCTTTCTTT. Translating it yields CASSYAVRQNTEAFF.

There are a few counts of this clone. The chain is built from TRBV15 and TRBJ2-1, with 7 nucleotides matching TRBD2. Germline V gives CDR1 LNHNV, CDR2 YYDKDF (reference sequence). This CDR3 is built from 16 residues. J lost 3 bases, V lost 0 bases, and 5 bases had no gene match. The chain's CDR3 is CATSRDLSGDYNEQFF. The CDR3 DNA reads TGTGCCACCAGCAGAGATCTGAGCGGGGACTACAATGAGCAGTTCTTC.

The rearrangement joins TRBV3-1 (or the pseudogene TRBV3-2) to TRBJ2-7; 10 bases map to TRBD1. The V segment lost 4 bases and the J segment 1 base; nucleotides outside the gene matches: 4. This CDR3 comprises 15 residues. Germline loops: CDR1 LGHDT, CDR2 YNNKEL (reference sequence). The CDR3 region is CASSPRDRGSYEQYF. As DNA, the CDR3 is TGTGCCAGCAGCCCCCGGGACAGGGGATCCTACGAGCAGTACTTC.

The V call is TRBV10-3, the J call TRBJ1-2; 9 nucleotides align to TRBD1. CDR3 length: 14 amino acids. Trimming removed 7 bases from V and 7 bases from J; junction bases left unmatched: 10. Germline V CDR1 and CDR2: ENHRY, SYGVKD. Here the CDR3 DNA reads TGTGCCATCACCCAGGACAGGGGATATGGTGGCTACACCTTC. It is translated as CAITQDRGYGGYTF.

This clone was observed a few times. The V and J genes are TRBV28 and TRBJ2-3; 7 positions match TRBD1. This CDR3 is built from 13 residues. From germline, CDR1 is MDHEN and CDR2 SYDVKM. V trimming: 6 bases; J trimming: 3 bases; junction bases outside the gene matches: 3. The CDR3 reads CASRPQGTDTQYF. Here the CDR3 DNA reads TGTGCCAGCAGGCCACAGGGGACAGATACGCAGTATTTT. Full variable domain (rest looked up from reference TRBV28 and TRBJ2-3): DVKVTQSSRYLVKRTGEKVFLECVQDMDHENMFWYRQDPGLGLRLIYFSYDVKMKEKGDIPEGYSVSREKKERFSLILESASTNQTSMYLCASRPQGTDTQYFGPGTRLTVL.

The genes are TRBV7-2 and TRBJ1-3, with D possibly being TRBD1 (6 bases). Germline assignment: CDR1 SGHTA and CDR2 FQGNSA. The V and J ends lost 7 bases and 7 bases respectively, with 14 bases between them. The CDR3 consists of 13 residues. This chain's CDR3 is CASTQGGRNTIYF. The CDR3 nucleotides read TGTGCCAGCACACAGGGTGGGCGGAACACCATATATTTT.

The chain joins TRBV2 to TRBJ2-7, with 8 bases matching TRBD2. The CDR3 sequence is 15 residues long. V lost 7 bases, J lost 5 bases, and 13 bases stayed unmatched. Per the germline V gene, CDR1 is SNHLY and CDR2 is FYNNEI. CDR3 in amino acids: CASTSRVAGTNEQYF. CDR3 nucleotide sequence: TGTGCCAGCACCTCGAGGGTAGCGGGGACCAACGAGCAGTACTTC.